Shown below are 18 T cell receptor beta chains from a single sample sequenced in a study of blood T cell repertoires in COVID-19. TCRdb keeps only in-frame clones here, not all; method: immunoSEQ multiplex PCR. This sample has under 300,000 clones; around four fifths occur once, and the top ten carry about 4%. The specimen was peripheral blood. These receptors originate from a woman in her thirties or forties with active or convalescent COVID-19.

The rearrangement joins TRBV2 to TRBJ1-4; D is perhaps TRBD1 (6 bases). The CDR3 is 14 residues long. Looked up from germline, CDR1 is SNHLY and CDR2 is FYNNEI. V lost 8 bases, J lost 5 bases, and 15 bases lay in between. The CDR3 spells CASLGQGSNEKLFF. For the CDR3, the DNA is TGTGCCAGCTTAGGTCAGGGGTCGAATGAAAAACTGTTTTTT.

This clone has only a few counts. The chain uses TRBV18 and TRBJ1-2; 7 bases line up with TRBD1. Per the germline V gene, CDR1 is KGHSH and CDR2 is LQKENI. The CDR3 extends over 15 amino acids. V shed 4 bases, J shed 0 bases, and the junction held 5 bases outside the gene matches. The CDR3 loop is CASSLGTDTNYGYTF. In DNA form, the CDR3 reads TGTGCCAGCTCACTTGGGACAGATACTAACTATGGCTACACCTTC.

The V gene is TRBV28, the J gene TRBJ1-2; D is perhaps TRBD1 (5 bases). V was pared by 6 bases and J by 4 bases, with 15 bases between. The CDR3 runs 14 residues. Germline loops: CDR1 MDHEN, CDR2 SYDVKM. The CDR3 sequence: CASREATGVYGYTF. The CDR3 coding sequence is TGTGCCAGCAGGGAAGCCACGGGGGTCTATGGCTACACCTTC.

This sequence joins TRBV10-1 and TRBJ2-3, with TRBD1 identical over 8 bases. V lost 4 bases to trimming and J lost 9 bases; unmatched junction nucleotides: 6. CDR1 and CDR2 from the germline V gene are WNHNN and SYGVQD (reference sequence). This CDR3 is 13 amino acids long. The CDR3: CASSAGQVRTQYF. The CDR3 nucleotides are TGCGCCAGCAGTGCGGGACAGGTCAGAACGCAGTATTTT.

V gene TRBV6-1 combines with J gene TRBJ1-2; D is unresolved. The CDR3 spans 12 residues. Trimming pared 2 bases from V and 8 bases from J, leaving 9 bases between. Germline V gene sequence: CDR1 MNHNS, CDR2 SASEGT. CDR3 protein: CASSETITGYTF. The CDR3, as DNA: TGTGCCAGCAGTGAAACTATCACGGGCTACACCTTC.

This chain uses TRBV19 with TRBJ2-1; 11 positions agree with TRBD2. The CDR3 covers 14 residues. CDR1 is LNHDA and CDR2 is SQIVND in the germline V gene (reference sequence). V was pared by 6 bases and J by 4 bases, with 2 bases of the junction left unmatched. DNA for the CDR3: TGTGCCAGTAGCCGACTAGCGGGGTACAATGAGCAGTTCTTC. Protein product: CASSRLAGYNEQFF.

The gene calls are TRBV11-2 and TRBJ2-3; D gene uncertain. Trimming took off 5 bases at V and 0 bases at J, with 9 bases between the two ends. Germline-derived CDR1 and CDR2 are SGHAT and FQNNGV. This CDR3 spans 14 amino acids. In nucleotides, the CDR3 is TGTGCCAGCAGCCCTTCGGTTAGCACAGATACGCAGTATTTT. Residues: CASSPSVSTDTQYF.

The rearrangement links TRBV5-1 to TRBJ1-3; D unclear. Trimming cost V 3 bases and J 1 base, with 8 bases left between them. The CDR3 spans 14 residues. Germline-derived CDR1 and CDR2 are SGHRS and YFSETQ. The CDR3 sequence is CASSSYGSGNTIYF. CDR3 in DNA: TGCGCCAGCAGCTCCTACGGTTCTGGAAACACCATATATTTT.

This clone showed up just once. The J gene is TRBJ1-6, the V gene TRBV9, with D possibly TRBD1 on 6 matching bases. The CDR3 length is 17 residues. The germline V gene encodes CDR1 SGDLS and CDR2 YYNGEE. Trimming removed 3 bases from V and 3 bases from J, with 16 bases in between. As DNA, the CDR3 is TGTGCCAGCAGCGCGCAGGGGCGGGGGGACTATAATTCACCCCTCCACTTT. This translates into CASSAQGRGDYNSPLHF. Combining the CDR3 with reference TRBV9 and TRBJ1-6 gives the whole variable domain DSGVTQTPKHLITATGQRVTLRCSPRSGDLSVYWYQQSLDQGLQFLIQYYNGEERAKGNILERFSAQQFPDLHSELNLSSLELGDSALYFCASSAQGRGDYNSPLHFGNGTRLTVT.

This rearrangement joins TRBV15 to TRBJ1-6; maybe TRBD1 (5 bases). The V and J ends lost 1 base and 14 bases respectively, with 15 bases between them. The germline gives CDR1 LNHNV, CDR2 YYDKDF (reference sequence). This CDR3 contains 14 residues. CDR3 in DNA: TGTGCCACCAGCAGAGGTCAGGGTATCGAGTCCCTCCACTTT. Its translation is CATSRGQGIESLHF.

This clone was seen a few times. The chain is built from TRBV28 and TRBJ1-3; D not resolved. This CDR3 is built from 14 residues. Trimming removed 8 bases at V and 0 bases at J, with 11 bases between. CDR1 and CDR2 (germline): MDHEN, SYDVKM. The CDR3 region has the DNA TGTGCCAGCCAAGCCGAAATCTCTGGAAACACCATATATTTT. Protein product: CASQAEISGNTIYF.

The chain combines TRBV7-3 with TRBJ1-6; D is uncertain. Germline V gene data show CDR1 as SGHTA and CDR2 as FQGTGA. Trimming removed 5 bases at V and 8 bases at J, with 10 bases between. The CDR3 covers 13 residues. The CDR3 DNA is TGTGCCAGCAGCCGGAACCGGGATTCACCCCTCCACTTT. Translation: CASSRNRDSPLHF.

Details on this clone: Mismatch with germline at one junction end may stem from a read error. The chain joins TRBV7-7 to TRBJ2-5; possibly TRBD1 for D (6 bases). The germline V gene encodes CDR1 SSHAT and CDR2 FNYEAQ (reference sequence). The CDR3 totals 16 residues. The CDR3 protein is CASTPGAPGIQETQYF. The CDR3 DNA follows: TGTGCTAGCACGCCAGGGGCCCCGGGCATCCAAGAGACCCAGTACTTC. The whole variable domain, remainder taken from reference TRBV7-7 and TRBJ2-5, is GAGVSQSPRYKVTKRGQDVTLRCDPISSHATLYWYQQALGQGPEFLTYFNYEAQPDKSGLPSDRFSAERPEGSISTLTIQRTEQRDSAMYRCASTPGAPGIQETQYFGPGTRLLVL.

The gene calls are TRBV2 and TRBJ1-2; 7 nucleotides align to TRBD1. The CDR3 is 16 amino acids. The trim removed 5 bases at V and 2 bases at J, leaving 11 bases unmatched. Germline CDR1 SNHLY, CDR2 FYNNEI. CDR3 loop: CASSQRTGSNNYGYTF. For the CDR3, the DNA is TGTGCCAGCAGTCAACGGACAGGCTCCAACAACTATGGCTACACCTTC.

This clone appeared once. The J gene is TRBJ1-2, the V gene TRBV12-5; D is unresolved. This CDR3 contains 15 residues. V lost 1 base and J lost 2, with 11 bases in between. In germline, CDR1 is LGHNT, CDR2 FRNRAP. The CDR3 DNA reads TGTGCTAGTGGTTTGGAATTAGTCAGGAACTATGGCTACACCTTC. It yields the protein CASGLELVRNYGYTF.

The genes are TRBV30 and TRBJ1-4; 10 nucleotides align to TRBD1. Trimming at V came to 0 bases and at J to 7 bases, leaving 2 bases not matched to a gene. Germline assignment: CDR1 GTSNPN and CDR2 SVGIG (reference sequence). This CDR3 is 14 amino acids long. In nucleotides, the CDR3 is TGTGCCTGGAGTGTCGGGACAGGGGCTGAAAAACTGTTTTTT. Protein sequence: CAWSVGTGAEKLFF.

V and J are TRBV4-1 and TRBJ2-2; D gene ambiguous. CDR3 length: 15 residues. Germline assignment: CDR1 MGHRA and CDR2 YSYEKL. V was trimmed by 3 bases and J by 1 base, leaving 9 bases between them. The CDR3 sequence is CASSQPSRNTGELFF. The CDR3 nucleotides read TGCGCCAGCAGCCAGCCCTCTAGGAACACCGGGGAGCTGTTTTTT.

The CDR3 DNA is TGTGCCAGCAGTTACGCAGGGGAGCAGTACGTC. Amino acid sequence: CASSYAGEQYV. The genes are TRBV28 and TRBJ2-7, with a tentative D call TRBD1 (5 bases). With 4 bases removed from V and 7 bases from J, the gap between germline ends came to 8 bases. The CDR3 loop spans 11 amino acids. Germline CDR1 and CDR2: MDHEN and SYDVKM.